Sequencing of this T cell receptor beta chain was carried out in a study of T cells in Graves' hyperthyroidism and ophthalmopathy. RNA transcripts gave rise to amplified TCR beta CDR3 regions. A first-round RT-PCR of the TCR CDR3 used the HTBI primer set. TCRdb re-called the multiplex PCR reads through MiXCR, storing one row per CDR3 protein. The sample contains hundreds of thousands of distinct CDR3 sequences, approximately 14% of which appear only once. On this clonotype itself: One junction end disagrees with the germline gene, perhaps due to a read error.

The germline CDR1 and CDR2 sequences are MNHEY and SVGEGT. The CDR3 length is 15 residues. This receptor was taken from a woman aged 18-29 years with Graves' hyperthyroidism. The rearrangement uses TRBV6-2 or TRBV6-3 and TRBJ2-7; 7 bases are a match to TRBD2. Sequences were obtained from blood. The CDR3 protein is CASSYHLAASCEQYF. The CDR3 coding sequence is TGTGCCAGCAGTTACCACCTAGCGGCCTCCTGCGAGCAGTACTTC.